The present T cell receptor beta chain was sequenced within a study of control samples from healthy donors and cancer patients. Clones were read by immunoSEQ multiplex PCR, and TCRdb kept only the in-frame ones, dropping some. The sample shows 150,000 or so clones, over 90% of them seen only once. Germline CDR1 and CDR2: LNHDA and SQIVND (reference sequence). This CDR3 is 14 amino acids long. V was trimmed by 1 base and J by 7 bases, leaving 11 bases between them. The specimen was blood. The chain uses TRBV19 and TRBJ2-1; possibly TRBD2 for D (6 bases). The TCR sequence derives from a man aged 45-65 years in good health. CDR3 residues: CASSIGDSRNEQFF. Here the CDR3 DNA reads TGTGCCAGTAGTATAGGGGACTCCCGGAATGAGCAGTTCTTC. Filled out from reference TRBV19 and TRBJ2-1, the complete variable domain reads DGGITQSPKYLFRKEGQNVTLSCEQNLNHDAMYWYRQDPGQGLRLIYYSQIVNDFQKGDIAEGYSVSREKKESFPLTVTSAQKNPTAFYLCASSIGDSRNEQFFGPGTRLTVL.